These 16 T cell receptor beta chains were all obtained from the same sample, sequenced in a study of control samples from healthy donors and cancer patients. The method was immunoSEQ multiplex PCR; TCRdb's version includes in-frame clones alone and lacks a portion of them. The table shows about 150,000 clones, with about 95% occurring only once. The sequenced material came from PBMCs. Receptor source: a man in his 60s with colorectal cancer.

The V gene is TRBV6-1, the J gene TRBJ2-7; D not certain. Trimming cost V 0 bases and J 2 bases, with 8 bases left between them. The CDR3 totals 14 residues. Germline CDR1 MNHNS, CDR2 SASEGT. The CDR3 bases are TGTGCCAGCAGTGAAGCGGACGGTACCTACGAGCAGTACTTC. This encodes CASSEADGTYEQYF.

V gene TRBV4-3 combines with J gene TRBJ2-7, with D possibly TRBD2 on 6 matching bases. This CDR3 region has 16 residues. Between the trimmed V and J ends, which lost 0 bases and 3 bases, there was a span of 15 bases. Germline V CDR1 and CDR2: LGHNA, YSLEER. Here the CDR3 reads CASSQDTGRGLYEQYF. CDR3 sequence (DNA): TGCGCCAGCAGCCAAGATACGGGAAGGGGACTCTACGAGCAGTACTTC.

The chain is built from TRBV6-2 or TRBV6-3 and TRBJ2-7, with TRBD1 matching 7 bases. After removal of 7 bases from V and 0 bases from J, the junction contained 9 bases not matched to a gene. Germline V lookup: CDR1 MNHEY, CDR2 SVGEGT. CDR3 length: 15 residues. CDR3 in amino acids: CASTPDRSSSYEQYF. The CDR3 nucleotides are TGTGCCAGCACCCCGGACAGGTCGAGCTCCTACGAGCAGTACTTC.

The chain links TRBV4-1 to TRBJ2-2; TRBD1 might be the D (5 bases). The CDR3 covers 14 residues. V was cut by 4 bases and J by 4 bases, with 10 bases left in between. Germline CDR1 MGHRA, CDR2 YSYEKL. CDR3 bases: TGCGCCAGCAGCCGGATAGGGGCCACCGGGGAGCTGTTTTTT. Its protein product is CASSRIGATGELFF.

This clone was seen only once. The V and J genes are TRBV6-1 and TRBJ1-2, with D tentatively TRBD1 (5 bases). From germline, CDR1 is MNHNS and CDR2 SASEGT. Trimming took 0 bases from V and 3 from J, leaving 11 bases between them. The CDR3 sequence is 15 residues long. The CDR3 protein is CASSEAIGAYYGYTF. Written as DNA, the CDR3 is TGTGCCAGCAGTGAAGCGATCGGGGCGTACTATGGCTACACCTTC.

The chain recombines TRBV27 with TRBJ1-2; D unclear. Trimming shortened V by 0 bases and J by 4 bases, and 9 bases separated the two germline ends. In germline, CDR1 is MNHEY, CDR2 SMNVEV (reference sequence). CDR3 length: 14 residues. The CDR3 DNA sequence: TGTGCCAGCAGTTTATCTTGGGGAGGCTATGGCTACACCTTC. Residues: CASSLSWGGYGYTF.

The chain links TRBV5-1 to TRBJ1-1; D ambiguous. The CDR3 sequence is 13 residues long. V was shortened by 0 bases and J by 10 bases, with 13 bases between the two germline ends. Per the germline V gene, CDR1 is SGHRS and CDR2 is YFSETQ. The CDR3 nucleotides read TGCGCCAGCAGCTTGGACAACAGCAAGGGAGCTTTCTTT. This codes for CASSLDNSKGAFF.

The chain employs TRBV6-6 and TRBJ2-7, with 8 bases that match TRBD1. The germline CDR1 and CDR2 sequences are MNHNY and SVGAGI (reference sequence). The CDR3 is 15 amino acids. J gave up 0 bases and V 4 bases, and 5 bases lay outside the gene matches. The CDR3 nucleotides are TGTGCCAGCAGTTCCCCCGGGACAGGCTCCTACGAGCAGTACTTC. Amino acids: CASSSPGTGSYEQYF.

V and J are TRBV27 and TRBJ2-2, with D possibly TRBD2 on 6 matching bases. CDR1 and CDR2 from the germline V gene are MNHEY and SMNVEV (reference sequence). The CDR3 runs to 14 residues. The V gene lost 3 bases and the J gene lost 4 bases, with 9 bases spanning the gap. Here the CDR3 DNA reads TGTGCCAGCAGTTTTGGGGGAGGCACCGGGGAGCTGTTTTTT. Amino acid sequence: CASSFGGGTGELFF.

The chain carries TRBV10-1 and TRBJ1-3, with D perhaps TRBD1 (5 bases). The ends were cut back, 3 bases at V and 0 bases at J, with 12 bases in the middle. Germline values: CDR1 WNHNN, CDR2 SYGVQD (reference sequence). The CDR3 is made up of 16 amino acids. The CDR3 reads CASSDGAGTSGNTIYF. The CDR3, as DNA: TGCGCCAGCAGTGACGGGGCAGGAACCTCTGGAAACACCATATATTTT.

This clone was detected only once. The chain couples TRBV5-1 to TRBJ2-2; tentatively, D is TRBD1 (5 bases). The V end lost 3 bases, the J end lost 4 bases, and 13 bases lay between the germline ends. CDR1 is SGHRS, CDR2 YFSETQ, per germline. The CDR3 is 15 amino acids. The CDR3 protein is CASSSGHASTGELFF. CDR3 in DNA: TGCGCCAGCAGCTCAGGACACGCCAGCACCGGGGAGCTGTTTTTT.

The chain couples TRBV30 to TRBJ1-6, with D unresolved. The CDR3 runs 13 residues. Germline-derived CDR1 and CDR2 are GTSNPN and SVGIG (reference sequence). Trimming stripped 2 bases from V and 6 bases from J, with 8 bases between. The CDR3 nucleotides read TGTGCCTGGAGTCCGGTGCTTAATTCACCCCTCCACTTT. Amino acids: CAWSPVLNSPLHF.

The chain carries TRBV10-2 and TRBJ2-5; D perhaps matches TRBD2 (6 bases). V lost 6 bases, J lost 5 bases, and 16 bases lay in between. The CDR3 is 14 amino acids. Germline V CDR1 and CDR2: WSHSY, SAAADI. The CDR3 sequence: CASRSRDGRETQYF. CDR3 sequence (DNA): TGCGCCAGCAGATCCCGGGATGGGAGGGAGACCCAGTACTTC.

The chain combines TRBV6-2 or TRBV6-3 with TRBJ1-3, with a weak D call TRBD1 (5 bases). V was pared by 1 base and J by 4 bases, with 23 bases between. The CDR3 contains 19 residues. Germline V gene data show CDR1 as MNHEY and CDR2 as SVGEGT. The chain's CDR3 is CASSYLLSRQPVRGNTIYF. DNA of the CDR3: TGTGCCAGCAGTTACTTACTCTCCCGACAGCCGGTGCGAGGAAACACCATATATTTT.

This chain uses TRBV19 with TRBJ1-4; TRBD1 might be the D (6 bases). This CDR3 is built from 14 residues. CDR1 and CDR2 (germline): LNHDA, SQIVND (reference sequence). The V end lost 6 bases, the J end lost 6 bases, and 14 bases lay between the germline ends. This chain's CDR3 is CASRPQGLHEKLFF. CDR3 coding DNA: TGTGCCAGTAGGCCACAGGGTCTTCATGAAAAACTGTTTTTT.

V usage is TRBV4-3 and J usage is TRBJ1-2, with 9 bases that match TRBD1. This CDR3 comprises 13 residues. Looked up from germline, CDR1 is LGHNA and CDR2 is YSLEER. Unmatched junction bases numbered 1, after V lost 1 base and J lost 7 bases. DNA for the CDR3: TGCGCCAGCAGCCAAGGACAGGGGGGTGGCTACACCTTC. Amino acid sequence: CASSQGQGGGYTF.